The text below deals with one T cell receptor (beta chain). It lacks a known antigen. No clone much larger than this one lies a single base away; base qualities are absent. The data were obtained in a study of blood T cell repertoires in COVID-19 (dated by TCRdb to 2019 to 2021). Background on the whole study: Samples from collaborators originated in the United States, Italy and Spain and spanned both the acute and convalescent phases of COVID-19. The material from the prospective study consisted of cDNA or gDNA derived from T cells, B-cell-depleted T cells, or PBMCs. Deeply sampled blood TCRbeta repertoires from subjects exposed to, actively infected with, or recovered from COVID-19 were included in the dataset. The repertoires were made available in a free public database intended to serve as a resource for research on the immune response to SARS-CoV-2. Samples came from the ongoing ImmuneRACE study (first 160 participants) plus 1,254 subjects from 6 global collaborators. A de-identified subject ID, COVID-19 status, age in years and sex were almost always included in the sample metadata. Where available, HLA class I and class II types were taken from metadata supplied by the sample provider and were not determined by assay-based typing. Overall results and qualifications from the work: How much clinical and demographic metadata was included differed by source and by participant, and the metadata was provided uncurated.

A second Seattle source provided samples from volunteer blood donors who had recovered from COVID-19. Collaborating institutions collected whole blood in K2EDTA tubes following their own protocols. For TCRbeta analysis, collaborator samples were shipped as frozen whole blood, as isolated PBMCs, or as DNA extracted from either sample type. The immunoSEQ Assay, a bias-controlled multiplex PCR, was used to amplify TCRbeta CDR3 regions from genomic DNA. Regarding the original processing steps: Within the assay, amplification of reference gene primers was used to estimate how many nucleated cells each sample contained. Sequence reads were collapsed and filtered to measure the absolute abundance of every unique TCRbeta CDR3 rearrangement. Productive Simpson clonality was computed per sample as the square root of Simpson's diversity index over productive rearrangements. TCRdb's version of the immuneACCESS table is confined to in-frame rearrangements and falls short of the full clone set. An unresolved V gene accounts for under half of the shortfall where checked; the remainder is of unknown origin. For V, J and clone size, that table is used; D and trimming come from the DNA. Recorded for this sample are roughly 250,000 clones; 70% to 90% of them occurred a single time. Around 2% of the sample is held by the ten biggest clonotypes.

The CDR3 starts with the cysteine, ends with the phenylalanine, and has 14 residues. The entry retains the CDR3 DNA only, 42 bases that are in frame from base 1. Trimming leaves V shorter by 7 bases and J shorter by 8 bases, with the junction holding 6 bases beyond the gene matches. The germline V gene sets CDR1 to SGHTA and CDR2 to FQGNSA. The sequence was collected from a woman aged 35 to 49 who had recovered from COVID-19. The specimen sequenced was peripheral blood. This sequence uses TRBV7-2 and TRBJ2-1, and TRBD2 matches 12 of the central bases. The CDR3 reads CASTLAGGSDEQFF. In nucleotide form, the sequence is TGTGCCAGCACCCTAGCGGGAGGGTCGGATGAGCAGTTCTTC.